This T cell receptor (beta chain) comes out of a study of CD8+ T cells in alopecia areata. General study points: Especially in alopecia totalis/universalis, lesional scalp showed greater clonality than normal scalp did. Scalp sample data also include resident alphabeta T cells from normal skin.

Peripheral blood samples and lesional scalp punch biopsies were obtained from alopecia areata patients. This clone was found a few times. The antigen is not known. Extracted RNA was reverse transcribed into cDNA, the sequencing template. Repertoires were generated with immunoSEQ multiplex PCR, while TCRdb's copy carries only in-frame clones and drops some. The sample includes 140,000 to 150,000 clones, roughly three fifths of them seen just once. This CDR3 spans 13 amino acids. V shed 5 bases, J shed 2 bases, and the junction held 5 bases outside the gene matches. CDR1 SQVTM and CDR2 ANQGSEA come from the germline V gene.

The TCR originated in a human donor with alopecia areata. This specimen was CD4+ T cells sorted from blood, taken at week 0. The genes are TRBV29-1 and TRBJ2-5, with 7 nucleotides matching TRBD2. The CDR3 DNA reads TGCAGCGTTAGCCGGGACTATCAAGAGACCCAGTACTTC. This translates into CSVSRDYQETQYF.